The T cell receptor (beta chain) under discussion was sequenced for a study of cytomegalovirus exposure and HLA in healthy donors. The junction had 9 bases not matched to a gene; V was cut back by 1 base and J by 5 bases. CDR1 and CDR2 (germline): SGHRS, YFSETQ. CDR3 length: 15 amino acids. The study drew the donors from its roughly 120-subject validation cohort, separate from the approximately 700-subject first cohort. Assay used: immunoSEQ multiplex PCR; TCRdb lists only in-frame clones, some missing. Here the sample spans 65,000 to 75,000 clones, 80% to 95% being singletons. Sequencing used PBMCs. This TCR came from a man between 18 and 35 years old in good health and CMV-seropositive. The genes are TRBV5-1 and TRBJ2-7, with 7 bases fitting TRBD1. The DNA for the CDR3 is TGCGCCAGCAGCTTGCAAAGACAGGGAAGCGACGAGCAGTACTTC. It translates to CASSLQRQGSDEQYF.